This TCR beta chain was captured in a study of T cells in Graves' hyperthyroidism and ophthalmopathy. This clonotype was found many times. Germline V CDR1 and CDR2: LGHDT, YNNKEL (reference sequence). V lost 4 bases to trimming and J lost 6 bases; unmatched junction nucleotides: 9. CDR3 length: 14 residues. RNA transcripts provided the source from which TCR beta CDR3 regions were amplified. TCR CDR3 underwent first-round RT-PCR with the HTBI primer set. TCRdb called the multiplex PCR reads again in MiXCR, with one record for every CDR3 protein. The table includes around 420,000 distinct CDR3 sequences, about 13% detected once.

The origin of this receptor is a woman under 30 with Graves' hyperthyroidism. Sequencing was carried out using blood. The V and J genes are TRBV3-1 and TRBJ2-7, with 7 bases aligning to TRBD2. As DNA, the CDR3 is TGTGCCAGCAGCCCCGTCAGGACTAGAGGCGAGCAGTACTTC. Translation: CASSPVRTRGEQYF.